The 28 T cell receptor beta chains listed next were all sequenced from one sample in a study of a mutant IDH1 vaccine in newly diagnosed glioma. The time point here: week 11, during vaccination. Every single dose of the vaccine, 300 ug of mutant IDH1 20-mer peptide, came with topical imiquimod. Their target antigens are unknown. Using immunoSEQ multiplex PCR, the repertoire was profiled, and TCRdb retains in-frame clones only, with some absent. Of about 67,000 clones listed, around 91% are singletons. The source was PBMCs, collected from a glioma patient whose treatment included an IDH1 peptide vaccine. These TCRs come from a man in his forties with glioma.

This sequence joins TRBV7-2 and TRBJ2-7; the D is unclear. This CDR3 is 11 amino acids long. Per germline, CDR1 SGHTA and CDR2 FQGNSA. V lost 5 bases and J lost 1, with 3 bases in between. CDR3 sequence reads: CASSPSYEQYF. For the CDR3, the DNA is TGTGCCAGCAGCCCGTCCTACGAGCAGTACTTC.

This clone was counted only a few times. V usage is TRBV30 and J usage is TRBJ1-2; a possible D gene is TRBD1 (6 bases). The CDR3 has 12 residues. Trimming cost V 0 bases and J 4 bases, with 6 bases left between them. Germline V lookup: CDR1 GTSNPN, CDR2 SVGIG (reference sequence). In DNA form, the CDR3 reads TGTGCCTGGAGTGTAGGGGGCTATGGCTACACCTTC. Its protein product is CAWSVGGYGYTF. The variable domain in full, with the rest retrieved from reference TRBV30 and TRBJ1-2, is SQTIHQWPATLVQPVGSPLSLECTVEGTSNPNLYWYRQAAGRGLQLLFYSVGIGQISSEVPQNLSASRPQDRQFILSSKKLLLSDSGFYLCAWSVGGYGYTFGSGTRLTVV.

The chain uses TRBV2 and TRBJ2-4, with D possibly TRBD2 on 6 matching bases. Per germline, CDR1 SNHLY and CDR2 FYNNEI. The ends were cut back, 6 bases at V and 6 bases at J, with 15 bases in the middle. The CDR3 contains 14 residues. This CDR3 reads CASSTNGGINIQYF. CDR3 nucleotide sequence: TGTGCCAGCAGCACAAACGGGGGTATAAACATTCAGTACTTC.

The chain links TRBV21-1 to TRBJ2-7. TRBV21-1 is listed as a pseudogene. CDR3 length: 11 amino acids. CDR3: CASSGSYEQYV. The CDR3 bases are TGTGCCAGCAGCGGCTCCTACGAGCAGTACGTC.

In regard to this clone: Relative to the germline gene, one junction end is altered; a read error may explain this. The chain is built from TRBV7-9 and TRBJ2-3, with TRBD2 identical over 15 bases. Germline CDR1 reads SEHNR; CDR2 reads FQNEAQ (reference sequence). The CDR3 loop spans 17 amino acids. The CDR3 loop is CASSTGLAGGLTDMQYF. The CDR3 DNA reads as TGTGCCAGCAGTACGGGACTAGCGGGGGGTCTCACAGATATGCAGTATTTT.

Here the CDR3 reads CASSSGSQAPYGYTF. Here the CDR3 DNA reads TGTGCCAGCAGCAGTGGATCCCAGGCCCCCTATGGCTACACCTTC. This chain links TRBV6-1 with TRBJ1-2; D gene ambiguous. The germline gives CDR1 MNHNS, CDR2 SASEGT. The CDR3 spans 15 residues. V lost 6 bases and J lost 4, with 18 bases in between.

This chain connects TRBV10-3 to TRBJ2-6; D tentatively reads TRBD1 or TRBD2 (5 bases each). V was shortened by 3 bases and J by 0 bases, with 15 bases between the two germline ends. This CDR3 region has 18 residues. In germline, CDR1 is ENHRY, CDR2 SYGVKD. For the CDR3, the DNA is TGTGCCATCAGTGACGGGGCCCGGCCGGGCTCTGGGGCCAACGTCCTGACTTTC. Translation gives CAISDGARPGSGANVLTF.

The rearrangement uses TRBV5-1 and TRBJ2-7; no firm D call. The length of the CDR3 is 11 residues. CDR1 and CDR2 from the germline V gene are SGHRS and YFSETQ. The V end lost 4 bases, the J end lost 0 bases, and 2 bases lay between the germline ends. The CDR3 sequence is CASSGSYEQYF. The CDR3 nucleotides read TGCGCCAGCAGCGGCTCCTACGAGCAGTACTTC.

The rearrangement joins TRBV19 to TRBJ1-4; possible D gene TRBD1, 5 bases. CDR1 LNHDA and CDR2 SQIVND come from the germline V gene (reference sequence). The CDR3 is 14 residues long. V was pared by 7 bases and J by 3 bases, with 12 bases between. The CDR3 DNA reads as TGTGCCAGTACCCCTCTGGGGGCTAATGAAAAACTGTTTTTT. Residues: CASTPLGANEKLFF. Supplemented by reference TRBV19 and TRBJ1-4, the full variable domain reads DGGITQSPKYLFRKEGQNVTLSCEQNLNHDAMYWYRQDPGQGLRLIYYSQIVNDFQKGDIAEGYSVSREKKESFPLTVTSAQKNPTAFYLCASTPLGANEKLFFGSGTQLSVL.

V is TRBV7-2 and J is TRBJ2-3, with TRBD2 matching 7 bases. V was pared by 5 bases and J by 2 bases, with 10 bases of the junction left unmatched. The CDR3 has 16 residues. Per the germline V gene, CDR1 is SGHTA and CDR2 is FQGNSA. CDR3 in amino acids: CASSRDQRGDTDTQYF. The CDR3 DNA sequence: TGTGCCAGCAGCCGAGACCAGCGGGGAGACACAGATACGCAGTATTTT.

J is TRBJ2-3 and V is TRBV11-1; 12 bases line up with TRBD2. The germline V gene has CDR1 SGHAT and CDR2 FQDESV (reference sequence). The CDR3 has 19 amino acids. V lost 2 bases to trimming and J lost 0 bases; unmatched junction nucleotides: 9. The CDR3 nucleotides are TGTGCCAGCAGCTTAATTCGGACTAGCGGGATGGCTAGCACAGATACGCAGTATTTT. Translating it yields CASSLIRTSGMASTDTQYF.

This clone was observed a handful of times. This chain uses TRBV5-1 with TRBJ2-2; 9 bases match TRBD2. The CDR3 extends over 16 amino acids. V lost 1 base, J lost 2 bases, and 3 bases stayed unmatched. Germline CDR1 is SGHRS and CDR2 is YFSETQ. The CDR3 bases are TGCGCCAGCAGCTTGAAACTAGCGGGTAACACCGGGGAGCTGTTTTTT. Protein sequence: CASSLKLAGNTGELFF.

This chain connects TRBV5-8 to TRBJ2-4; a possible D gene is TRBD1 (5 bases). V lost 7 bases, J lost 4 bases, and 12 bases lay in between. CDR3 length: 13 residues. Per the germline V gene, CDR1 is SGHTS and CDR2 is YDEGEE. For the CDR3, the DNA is TGTGCCAGCCAGTCTAGGGGTAAAAACATTCAGTACTTC. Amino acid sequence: CASQSRGKNIQYF.

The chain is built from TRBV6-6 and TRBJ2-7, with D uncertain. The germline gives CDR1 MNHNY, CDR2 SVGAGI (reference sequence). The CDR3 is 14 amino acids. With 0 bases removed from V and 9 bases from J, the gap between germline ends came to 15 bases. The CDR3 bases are TGTGCCAGCAGTTACTCGAGTACACAGCCCATGCAGTACTTC. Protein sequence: CASSYSSTQPMQYF.

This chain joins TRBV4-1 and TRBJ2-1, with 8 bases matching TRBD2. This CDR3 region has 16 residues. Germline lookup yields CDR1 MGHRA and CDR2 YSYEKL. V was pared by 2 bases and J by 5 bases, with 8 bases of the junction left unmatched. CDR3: CASSQPGGGGNNEQFF. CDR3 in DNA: TGCGCCAGCAGCCAACCGGGCGGCGGGGGGAACAATGAGCAGTTCTTC.

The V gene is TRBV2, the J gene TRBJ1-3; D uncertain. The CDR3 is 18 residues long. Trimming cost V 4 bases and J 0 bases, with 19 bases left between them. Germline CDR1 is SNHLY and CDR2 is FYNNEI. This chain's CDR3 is CASSALWPGVSSGNTIYF. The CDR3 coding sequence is TGTGCCAGCAGTGCCCTTTGGCCAGGCGTCAGCTCTGGAAACACCATATATTTT.

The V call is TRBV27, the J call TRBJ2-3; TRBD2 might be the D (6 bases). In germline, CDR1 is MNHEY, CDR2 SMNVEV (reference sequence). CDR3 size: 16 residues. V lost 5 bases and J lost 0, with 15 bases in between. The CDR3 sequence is CASSPTVSGSTDTQYF. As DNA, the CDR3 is TGTGCCAGCAGTCCCACGGTTAGCGGTAGCACAGATACGCAGTATTTT.

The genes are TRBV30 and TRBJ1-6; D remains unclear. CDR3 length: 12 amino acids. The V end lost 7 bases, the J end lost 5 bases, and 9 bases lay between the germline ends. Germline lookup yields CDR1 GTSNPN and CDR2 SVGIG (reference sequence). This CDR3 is CASSRDNSPLHF. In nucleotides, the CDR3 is TGTGCCTCCTCAAGGGATAATTCACCCCTCCACTTT.

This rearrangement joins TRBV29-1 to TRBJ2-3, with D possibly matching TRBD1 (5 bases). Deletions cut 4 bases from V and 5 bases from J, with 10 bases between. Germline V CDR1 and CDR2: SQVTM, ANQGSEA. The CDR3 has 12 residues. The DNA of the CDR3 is TGCAGCGTTGGAAGTAGGGGAGATACGCAGTATTTT. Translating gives CSVGSRGDTQYF.

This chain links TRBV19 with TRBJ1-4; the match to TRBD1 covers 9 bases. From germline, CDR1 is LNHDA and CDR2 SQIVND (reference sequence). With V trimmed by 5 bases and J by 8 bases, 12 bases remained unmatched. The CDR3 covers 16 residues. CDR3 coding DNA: TGTGCCAGTAGTCCGGGACAGGGAGCCCCAGGAGAAAAACTGTTTTTT. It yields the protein CASSPGQGAPGEKLFF.

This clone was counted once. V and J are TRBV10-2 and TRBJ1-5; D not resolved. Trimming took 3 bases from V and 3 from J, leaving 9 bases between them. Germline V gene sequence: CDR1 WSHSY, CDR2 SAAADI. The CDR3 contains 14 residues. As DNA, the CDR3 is TGCGCCAGCAGTGATGAGGGTTACAATCAGCCCCAGCATTTT. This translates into CASSDEGYNQPQHF.

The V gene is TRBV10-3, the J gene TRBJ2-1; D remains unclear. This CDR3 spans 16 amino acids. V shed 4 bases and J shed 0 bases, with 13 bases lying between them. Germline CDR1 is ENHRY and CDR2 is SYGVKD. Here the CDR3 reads CAISAPGFSSYNEQFF. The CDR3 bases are TGTGCCATCAGTGCCCCGGGTTTTAGCTCCTACAATGAGCAGTTCTTC.

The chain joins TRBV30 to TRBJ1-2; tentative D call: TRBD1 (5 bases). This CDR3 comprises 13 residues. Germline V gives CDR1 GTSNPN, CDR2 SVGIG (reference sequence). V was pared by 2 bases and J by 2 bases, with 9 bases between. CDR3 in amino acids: CAWSRGWNYGYTF. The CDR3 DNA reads TGTGCCTGGAGTCGGGGGTGGAACTATGGCTACACCTTC.

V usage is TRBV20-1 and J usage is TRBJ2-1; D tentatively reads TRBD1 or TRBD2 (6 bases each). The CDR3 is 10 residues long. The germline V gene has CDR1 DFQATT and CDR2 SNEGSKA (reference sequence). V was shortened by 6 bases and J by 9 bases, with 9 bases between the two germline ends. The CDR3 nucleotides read TGCAGTGCCAAGGGGGGTGAGCAGTTCTTC. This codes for CSAKGGEQFF.

In nucleotides, the CDR3 is TGTGCCAGCAGCTTGGCCCTAGCGGGAGTCGTCGAGCAGTACTTC. This codes for CASSLALAGVVEQYF. This sequence joins TRBV5-4 and TRBJ2-7; the match to TRBD2 covers 10 bases. CDR1 is SGHNT, CDR2 YYREEE, per germline (reference sequence). This CDR3 is 15 amino acids long. The junction had 6 bases not matched to a gene; V was cut back by 0 bases and J by 6 bases. Full variable domain (missing parts from reference TRBV5-4 and TRBJ2-7): ETGVTQSPTHLIKTRGQQVTLRCSSQSGHNTVSWYQQALGQGPQFIFQYYREEENGRGNFPPRFSGLQFPNYSSELNVNALELDDSALYLCASSLALAGVVEQYFGPGTRLTVT.

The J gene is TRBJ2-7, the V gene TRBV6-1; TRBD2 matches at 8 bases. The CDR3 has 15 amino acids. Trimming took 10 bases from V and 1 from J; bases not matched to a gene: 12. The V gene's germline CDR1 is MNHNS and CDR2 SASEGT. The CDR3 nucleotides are TGTGCCACCACGTCAGTATCTAGCGGGTCCTACGAGCAGTACTTC. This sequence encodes CATTSVSSGSYEQYF.

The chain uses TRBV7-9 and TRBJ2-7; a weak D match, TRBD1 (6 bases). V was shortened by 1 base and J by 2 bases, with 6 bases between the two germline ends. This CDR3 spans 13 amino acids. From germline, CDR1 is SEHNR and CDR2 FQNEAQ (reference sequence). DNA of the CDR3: TGTGCCAGCAGCTTAGGGACAGCCTACGAGCAGTACTTC. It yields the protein CASSLGTAYEQYF.

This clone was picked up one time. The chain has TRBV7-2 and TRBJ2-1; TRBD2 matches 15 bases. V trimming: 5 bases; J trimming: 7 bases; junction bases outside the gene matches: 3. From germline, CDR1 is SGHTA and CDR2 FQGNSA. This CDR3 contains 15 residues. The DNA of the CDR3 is TGTGCCAGCAGCCGGACTAGCGGGAGGGGAAATGAGCAGTTCTTC. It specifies CASSRTSGRGNEQFF.